A selection of T cell receptor beta chains follows, all from one sample in a study of beta chain features in type 1 diabetes. Using immunoSEQ multiplex PCR, the repertoire was profiled, and TCRdb retains in-frame clones only, with some absent. This sample yields 90,000 to 110,000 clones, of which roughly 40% are seen a single time; approximately 0.065% belongs to the top ten. Sequencing input: stem cell memory CD4+ T cells from blood. The receptors stem from a woman between 18 and 30 years old in good health. CDR3s include the opening cysteine and the closing phenylalanine or tryptophan. D genes are given only for firm matches. Only part of the rows carry a size: once, few, many, or a class if the clone is expanded.

NA TRBJ1-4 NA TRBV2 CASSESGNPTTNEKLFF TGTGCCAGCAGTGAATCAGGGAATCCGACAACTAATGAAAAACTGTTTTTT
NA TRBJ2-7 few TRBV4-1 CASSQVRGADEQYF TGCGCCAGCAGCCAAGTAAGGGGTGCCGACGAGCAGTACTTC
NA TRBJ1-2 few TRBV7-2 CASVRRDYSGYTF TGTGCCAGCGTCCGGAGGGATTATTCTGGCTACACCTTC
NA TRBJ2-7 NA TRBV28 CASSFLRGNEQYF TGTGCCAGCAGTTTTTTAAGAGGGAACGAGCAGTACTTC
NA TRBJ1-1 few TRBV2 CASSVARGNTEAFF TGTGCCAGCAGTGTGGCAAGGGGAAACACTGAAGCTTTCTTT
NA TRBJ2-5 NA TRBV18 CASSPSTGRETQYF TGTGCCAGCTCACCGTCGACAGGGAGGGAGACCCAGTACTTC
NA TRBJ2-1 NA TRBV28 CASRHRESSYNEQFF TGTGCCAGCAGGCACAGGGAGAGCTCCTACAATGAGCAGTTCTTC
NA TRBJ2-1 NA TRBV29-1 CSVPRGSGNEQFF TGCAGCGTCCCCAGGGGTTCGGGCAATGAGCAGTTCTTC
TRBD1 TRBJ2-7 NA TRBV5-1 CASSPLTGRAWEQYF TGCGCCAGCAGCCCTCTGACAGGGCGGGCGTGGGAGCAGTACTTC
TRBD1 TRBJ2-7 NA TRBV6-5 CASSYSDRGSSYEQYF TGTGCCAGCAGTTATTCGGACAGGGGAAGCTCCTACGAGCAGTACTTC
TRBD2 TRBJ2-5 NA TRBV5-4 CASSSLAGTSGGYQETQYF TGTGCCAGCAGCTCACTCGCCGGGACTAGCGGGGGGTACCAAGAGACCCAGTACTTC
NA TRBJ2-1 NA TRBV5-1 CASSLGPGLRSYNEQFF TGCGCCAGCAGCTTGGGCCCAGGATTACGTTCCTACAATGAGCAGTTCTTC
NA TRBJ2-1 NA TRBV7-6 CASSLVPLAREQFF TGTGCCAGCAGCTTGGTACCACTAGCACGTGAGCAGTTCTTC
NA TRBJ1-1 NA TRBV28 CASSFGVTEAFF TGTGCCAGCAGTTTCGGGGTCACTGAAGCTTTCTTT
NA TRBJ2-7 NA TRBV7-2 CASSLNPVVSYEQYF TGTGCCAGCAGCTTAAATCCTGTCGTTTCCTACGAGCAGTACTTC
NA TRBJ2-1 NA TRBV10-3 CAIRNGGSYNEQFF TGTGCCATCAGGAACGGGGGCTCCTACAATGAGCAGTTCTTC
TRBD1 TRBJ1-1 NA TRBV7-9 CASSLQGVTEAFF TGTGCCAGCAGCTTACAGGGGGTCACTGAAGCTTTCTTT
NA TRBJ2-1 many TRBV2 CASREEGQFF TGTGCCAGCAGGGAGGAAGGGCAGTTCTTC
TRBD1 TRBJ2-7 NA TRBV4-1 CASRSTGTASYEQYF TGCGCCAGCAGAAGTACCGGGACAGCCTCCTACGAGCAGTACTTC
NA TRBJ2-5 few TRBV2 CASSGDVGRETQYF TGTGCCAGCAGTGGGGACGTTGGGAGGGAGACCCAGTACTTC
TRBD1 TRBJ1-2 NA TRBV28 CASRLGQGGGYTF TGTGCCAGCAGGCTCGGACAGGGAGGCGGCTACACCTTC
NA TRBJ2-3 few TRBV15 CATSRDPGVVADTQYF TGTGCCACCAGCAGAGATCCGGGAGTTGTAGCAGATACGCAGTATTTT
NA TRBJ1-1 NA TRBV28 CASIQSGGRAFF TGTGCCAGCATTCAATCCGGGGGGAGGGCTTTCTTT
NA TRBJ1-5 NA TRBV28 CASSSPSGGGGINQPQHF TGTGCCAGCAGTTCCCCCTCCGGCGGGGGAGGTATCAATCAGCCCCAGCATTTT
NA TRBJ1-1 few TRBV5-6 CASSLVGGGDTEAFF TGTGCCAGCAGCTTGGTTGGAGGTGGGGACACTGAAGCTTTCTTT
NA TRBJ1-5 NA TRBV19 CASSNDRRYSNQPQHF TGTGCCAGCTCAAATGACAGACGATATAGCAATCAGCCCCAGCATTTT
TRBD1 TRBJ2-7 NA TRBV7-9 CASSRHDRGYEQYF TGTGCCAGCAGCCGTCACGACAGGGGATACGAGCAGTACTTC
NA TRBJ2-7 NA TRBV18 CASSIGDSISYEQYF TGTGCCAGCTCAATAGGAGACAGCATTTCCTACGAGCAGTACTTC
TRBD1 TRBJ1-5 NA TRBV30 CAWTGQTGTGRNQPQHF TGTGCCTGGACAGGTCAAACCGGGACAGGGCGCAATCAGCCCCAGCATTTT
TRBD2 TRBJ2-5 NA TRBV9 CASSPRGSSGSGETQYF TGTGCCAGCAGCCCAAGAGGGTCTAGCGGGAGTGGAGAGACCCAGTACTTC
TRBD2 TRBJ2-1 NA TRBV11-2 CASSLVGGRGNEQFF TGTGCCAGCAGCTTAGTCGGCGGGAGAGGGAATGAGCAGTTCTTC
NA TRBJ2-1 NA TRBV5-1 CASSFAGTTHYNEQFF TGCGCCAGCAGCTTCGCCGGGACAACGCACTACAATGAGCAGTTCTTC
NA TRBJ2-2 few TRBV19 CASLQGVRTGELFF TGTGCCAGCTTACAGGGTGTGAGGACCGGGGAGCTGTTTTTT